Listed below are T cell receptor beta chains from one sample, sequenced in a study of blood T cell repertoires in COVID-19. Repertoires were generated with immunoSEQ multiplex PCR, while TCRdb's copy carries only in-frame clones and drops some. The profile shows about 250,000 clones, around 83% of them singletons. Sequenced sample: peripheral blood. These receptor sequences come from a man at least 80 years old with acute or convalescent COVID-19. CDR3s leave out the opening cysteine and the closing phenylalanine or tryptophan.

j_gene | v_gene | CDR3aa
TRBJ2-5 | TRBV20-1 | SARRGETQY
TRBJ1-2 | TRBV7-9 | ASSWDRGEGYT
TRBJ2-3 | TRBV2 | ASSLAGGSDTQY
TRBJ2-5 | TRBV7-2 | ASRPPSGRALETQY
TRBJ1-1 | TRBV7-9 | ASSLLRQENTEAF
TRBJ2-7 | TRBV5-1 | ASSPIGQGAYEQY
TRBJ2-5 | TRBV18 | ASSQDRLQETQY
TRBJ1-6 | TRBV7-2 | ASSPAPGGNSPLH
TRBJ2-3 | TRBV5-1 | ASSLPSGGIGDTQY
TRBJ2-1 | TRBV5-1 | ASSSGQGARNEQF
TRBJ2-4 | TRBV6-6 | ASSRGLLAKNIQY
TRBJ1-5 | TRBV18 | ASSPGQGYQPQH
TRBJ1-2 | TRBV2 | ASSDGRDYGYT
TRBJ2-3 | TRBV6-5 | ATRPGGRPGDTQY
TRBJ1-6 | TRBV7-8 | ASSSPRQGNSPLH
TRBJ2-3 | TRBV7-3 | ASSLSGQLRTDTQY
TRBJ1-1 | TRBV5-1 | ASSPGGQANTEAF
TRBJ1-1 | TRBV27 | ASSLSPQYTEAF
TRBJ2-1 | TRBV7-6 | ASSFGTSSHNEQF
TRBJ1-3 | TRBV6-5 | ASPNRVRNTIY
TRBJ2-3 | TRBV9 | ASSGERESTDTQY
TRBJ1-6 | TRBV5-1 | ASSLTGSSYNSPLH
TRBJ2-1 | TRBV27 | ASSPRGGYSYNEQF
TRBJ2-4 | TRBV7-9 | ASSSPTRTGKNIQY
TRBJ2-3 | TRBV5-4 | ASSSRLARETDTQY
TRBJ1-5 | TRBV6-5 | ASSTGLGNQPQH
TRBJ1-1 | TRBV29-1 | STRTGGLNTEAF
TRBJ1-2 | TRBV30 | AWSGTAYGYT
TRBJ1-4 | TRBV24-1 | ATSDDRGGLF
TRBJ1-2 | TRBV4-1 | ASSGGNYGYT
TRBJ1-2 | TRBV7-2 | ASRGGTAFYGYT
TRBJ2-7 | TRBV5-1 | ASAGTGALKIEQY
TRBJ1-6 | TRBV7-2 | ASSPRGRSSYNSPLH
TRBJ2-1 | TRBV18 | ASLQGVINEQF
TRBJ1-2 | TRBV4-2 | ASSQERRGGYT
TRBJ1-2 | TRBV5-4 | ATSLDREAYGYT
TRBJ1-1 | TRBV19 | ASSIRGTEAF
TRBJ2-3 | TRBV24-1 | ATSDLGTGITDTQY
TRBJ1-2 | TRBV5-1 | ASSYLQGDYGYT
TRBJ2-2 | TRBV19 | ASSVSGTSAGELF
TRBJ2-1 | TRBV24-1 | ATSDPQGREQF
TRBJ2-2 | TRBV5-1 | ASSLTSTGNTGELF
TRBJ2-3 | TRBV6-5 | ASSYRDRAADTQY
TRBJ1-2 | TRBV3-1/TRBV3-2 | ASSQNHRRGGVGYT
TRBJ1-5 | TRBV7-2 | ASSLRRTELRGAQH